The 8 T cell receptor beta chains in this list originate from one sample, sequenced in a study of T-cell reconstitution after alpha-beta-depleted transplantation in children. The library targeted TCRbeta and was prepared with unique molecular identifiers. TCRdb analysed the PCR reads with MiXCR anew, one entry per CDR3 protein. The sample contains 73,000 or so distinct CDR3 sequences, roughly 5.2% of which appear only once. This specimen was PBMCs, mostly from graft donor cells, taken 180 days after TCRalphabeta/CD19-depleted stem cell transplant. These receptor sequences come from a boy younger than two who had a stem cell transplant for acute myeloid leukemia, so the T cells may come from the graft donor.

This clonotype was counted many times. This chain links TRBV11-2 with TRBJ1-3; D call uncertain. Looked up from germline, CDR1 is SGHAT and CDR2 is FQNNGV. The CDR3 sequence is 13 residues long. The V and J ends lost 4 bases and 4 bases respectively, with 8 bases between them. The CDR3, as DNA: TGTGCCAGCAGCTCCTGGACGGGAAACACCATATATTTT. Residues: CASSSWTGNTIYF.

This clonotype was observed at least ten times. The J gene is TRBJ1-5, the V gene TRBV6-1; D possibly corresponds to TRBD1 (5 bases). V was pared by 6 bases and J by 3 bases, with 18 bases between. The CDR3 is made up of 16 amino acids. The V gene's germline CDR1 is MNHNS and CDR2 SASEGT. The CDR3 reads CASREGQGIDNQPQHF. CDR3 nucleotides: TGTGCCAGCAGGGAGGGTCAGGGTATCGACAATCAGCCCCAGCATTTT.

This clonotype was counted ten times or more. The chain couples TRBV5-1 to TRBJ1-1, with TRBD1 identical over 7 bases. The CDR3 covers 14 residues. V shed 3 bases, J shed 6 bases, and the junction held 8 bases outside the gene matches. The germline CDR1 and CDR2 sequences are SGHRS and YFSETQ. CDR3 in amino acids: CASSSLRQGPEAFF. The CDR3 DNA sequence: TGCGCCAGCAGCTCATTAAGACAGGGCCCTGAAGCTTTCTTT.

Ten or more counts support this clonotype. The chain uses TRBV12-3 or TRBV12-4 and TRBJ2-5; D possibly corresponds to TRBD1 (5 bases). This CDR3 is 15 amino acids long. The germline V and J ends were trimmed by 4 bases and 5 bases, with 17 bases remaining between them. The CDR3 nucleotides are TGTGCCAGCAGTTCAGACAGCCAGCCTTGGGAGACCCAGTACTTC. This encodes CASSSDSQPWETQYF.

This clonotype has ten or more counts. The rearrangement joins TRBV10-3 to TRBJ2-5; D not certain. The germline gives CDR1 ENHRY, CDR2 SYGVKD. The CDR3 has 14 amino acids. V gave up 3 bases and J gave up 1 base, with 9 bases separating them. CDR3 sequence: CAISDRQTQETQYF. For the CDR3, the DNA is TGTGCCATCAGTGATCGGCAGACCCAAGAGACCCAGTACTTC.

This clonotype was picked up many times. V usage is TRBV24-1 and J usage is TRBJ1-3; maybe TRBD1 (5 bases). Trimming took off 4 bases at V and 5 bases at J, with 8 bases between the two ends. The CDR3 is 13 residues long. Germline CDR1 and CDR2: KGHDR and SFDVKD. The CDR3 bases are TGTGCCACCAGTGACGGACATCGAAACACCATATATTTT. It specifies CATSDGHRNTIYF.

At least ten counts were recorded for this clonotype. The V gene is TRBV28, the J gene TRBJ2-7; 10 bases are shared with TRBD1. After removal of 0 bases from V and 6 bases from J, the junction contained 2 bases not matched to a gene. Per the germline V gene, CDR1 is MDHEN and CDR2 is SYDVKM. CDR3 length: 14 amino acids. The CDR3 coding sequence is TGTGCCAGCAGTTTATGGGGACAGGGGAGCGAGCAGTACGTC. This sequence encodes CASSLWGQGSEQYV.

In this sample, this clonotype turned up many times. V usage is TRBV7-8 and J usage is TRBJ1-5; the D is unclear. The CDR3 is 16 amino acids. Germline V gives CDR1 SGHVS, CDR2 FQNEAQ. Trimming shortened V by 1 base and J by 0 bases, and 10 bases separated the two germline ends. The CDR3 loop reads CASSLGEGYSNQPQHF. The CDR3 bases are TGTGCCAGCAGCTTAGGGGAGGGCTATAGCAATCAGCCCCAGCATTTT.